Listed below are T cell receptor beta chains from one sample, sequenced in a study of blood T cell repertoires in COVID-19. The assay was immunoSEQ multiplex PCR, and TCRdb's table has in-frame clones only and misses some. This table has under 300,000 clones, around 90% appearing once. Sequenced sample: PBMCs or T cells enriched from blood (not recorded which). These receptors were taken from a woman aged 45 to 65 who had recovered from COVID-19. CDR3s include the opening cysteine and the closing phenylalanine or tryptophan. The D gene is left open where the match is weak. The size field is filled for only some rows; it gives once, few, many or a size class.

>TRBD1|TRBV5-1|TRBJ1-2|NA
CASSTAGTGTYGYTF
TGCGCCAGCAGCACCGCCGGGACAGGGACCTATGGCTACACCTTC
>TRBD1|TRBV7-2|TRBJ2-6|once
CASSLAPGQGHSGANVLTF
TGTGCCAGCAGCTTAGCCCCGGGACAGGGCCACTCTGGGGCCAACGTCCTGACTTTC
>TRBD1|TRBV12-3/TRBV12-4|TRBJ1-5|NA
CASSYRGQQPQHF
TGTGCCAGCAGTTACAGGGGGCAACAGCCCCAGCATTTT
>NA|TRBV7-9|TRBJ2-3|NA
CASSLAGSSTDTQYF
TGTGCCAGCAGCTTGGCGGGCTCCAGCACAGATACGCAGTATTTT
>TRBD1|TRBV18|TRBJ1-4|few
CASSPSGTANEKLFF
TGTGCCAGCTCACCATCTGGGACAGCGAATGAAAAACTGTTTTTT
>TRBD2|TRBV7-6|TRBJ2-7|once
CASSLMDTSGTVEQYF
TGTGCCAGCAGCTTAATGGACACTAGCGGGACCGTCGAGCAGTACTTC
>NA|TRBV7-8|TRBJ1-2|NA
CASSQNRRANYGYTF
TGTGCCAGCAGCCAAAACAGGCGCGCTAACTATGGCTACACCTTC
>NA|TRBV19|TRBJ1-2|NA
CASSIQGQGGYTF
TGTGCCAGTAGTATCCAGGGTCAAGGTGGCTACACCTTC
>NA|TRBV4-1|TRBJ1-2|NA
CASSQEQENYGYTF
TGCGCCAGCAGCCAAGAACAGGAAAACTATGGCTACACCTTC
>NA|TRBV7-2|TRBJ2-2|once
CASSLALPNTGELFF
TGTGCCAGCAGCTTAGCGCTACCGAACACCGGGGAGCTGTTTTTT
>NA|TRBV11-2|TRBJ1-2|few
CASSLGQDPNYGYTF
TGTGCCAGCAGCTTAGGTCAGGATCCTAACTATGGCTACACCTTC
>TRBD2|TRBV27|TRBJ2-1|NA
CASSPQGTRGGEQFF
TGTGCCAGCAGTCCCCAAGGGACTAGAGGTGGGGAGCAGTTCTTC
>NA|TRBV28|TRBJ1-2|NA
CASRSTANYGYTF
TGTGCCAGCAGATCCACAGCAAACTATGGCTACACCTTC
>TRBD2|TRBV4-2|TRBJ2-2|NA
CASSQDLGLAGLNTGELFF
TGTGCCAGCAGCCAAGATCTGGGACTAGCGGGACTGAACACCGGGGAGCTGTTTTTT